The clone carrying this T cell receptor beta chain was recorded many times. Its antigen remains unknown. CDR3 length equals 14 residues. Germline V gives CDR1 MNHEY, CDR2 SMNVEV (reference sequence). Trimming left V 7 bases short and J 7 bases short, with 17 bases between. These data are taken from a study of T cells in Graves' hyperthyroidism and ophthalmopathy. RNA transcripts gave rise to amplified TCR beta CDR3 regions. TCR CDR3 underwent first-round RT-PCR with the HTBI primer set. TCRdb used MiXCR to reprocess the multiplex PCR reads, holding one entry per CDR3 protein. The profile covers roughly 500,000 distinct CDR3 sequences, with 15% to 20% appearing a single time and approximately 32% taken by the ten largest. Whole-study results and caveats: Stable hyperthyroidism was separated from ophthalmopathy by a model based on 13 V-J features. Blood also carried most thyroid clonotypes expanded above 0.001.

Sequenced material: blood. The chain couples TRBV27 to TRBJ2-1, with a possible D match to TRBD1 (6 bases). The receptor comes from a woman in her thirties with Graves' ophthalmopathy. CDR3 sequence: CASTLKAGVNEQFF. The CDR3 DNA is TGTGCCAGCACTCTTAAAGCAGGGGTGAATGAGCAGTTCTTC.